A single sample gave rise to the 30 T cell receptor beta chains below, sequenced in a study of control samples from healthy donors and cancer patients. The assay was immunoSEQ multiplex PCR, and TCRdb's table has in-frame clones only and misses some. The profile shows 150,000 to 200,000 clones, 85% to 95% of them singletons. The sequenced sample consisted of blood. These receptors all come from a woman aged 18-29 years in good health.

The chain has TRBV24-1 and TRBJ2-7; D possibly corresponds to TRBD1 (7 bases). The germline gives CDR1 KGHDR, CDR2 SFDVKD. V was trimmed by 6 bases and J by 4 bases, leaving 9 bases between them. There are 12 residues in the CDR3. This CDR3 reads CATSSGGYEQYF. The CDR3 coding sequence is TGTGCCACCAGTTCAGGGGGGTACGAGCAGTACTTC.

V is TRBV27 and J is TRBJ1-2; 8 bases map to TRBD1. Germline V gene data show CDR1 as MNHEY and CDR2 as SMNVEV (reference sequence). The CDR3 runs 13 residues. V trimming: 5 bases; J trimming: 6 bases; junction bases outside the gene matches: 5. The CDR3 here is CASSPTGGNGYTF. CDR3 sequence (DNA): TGTGCCAGCAGTCCTACAGGGGGGAATGGCTACACCTTC.

The V and J genes are TRBV2 and TRBJ2-5; the D gene is possibly TRBD1 (5 bases). Germline values: CDR1 SNHLY, CDR2 FYNNEI. The CDR3 totals 14 residues. Trimming stripped 8 bases from V and 1 base from J, with 14 bases between. This chain's CDR3 is CASGAPSAQETQYF. In nucleotides, the CDR3 is TGTGCCAGCGGGGCCCCCTCAGCCCAAGAGACCCAGTACTTC.

V is TRBV6-5 and J is TRBJ2-2; D unresolved. This CDR3 has 15 residues. V gave up 5 bases and J gave up 4 bases, with 14 bases separating them. Germline loops: CDR1 MNHEY, CDR2 SVGAGI. The CDR3 sequence is CASSRHLPGTGELFF. CDR3 bases: TGTGCCAGCAGTCGACACTTACCTGGCACCGGGGAGCTGTTTTTT.

This chain connects TRBV5-8 to TRBJ1-5, with 8 bases aligning to TRBD1. Germline loops: CDR1 SGHTS, CDR2 YDEGEE. V was clipped by 4 bases and J by 2 bases; unmatched bases: 20. This CDR3 spans 20 amino acids. This CDR3 is CASSRTVDREWIWGNQPQHF. The CDR3 DNA follows: TGTGCCAGCAGCAGGACCGTGGACAGGGAGTGGATTTGGGGCAATCAGCCCCAGCATTTT.

The chain uses TRBV10-3 and TRBJ2-1; no reliable D call. The germline gives CDR1 ENHRY, CDR2 SYGVKD. V dropped 6 bases and J dropped 2 bases, with 8 bases sitting between them. This CDR3 has 13 amino acids. CDR3 protein: CAIRGSTYNEQFF. CDR3 nucleotides: TGTGCCATCAGGGGTTCCACCTACAATGAGCAGTTCTTC.

The chain uses TRBV2 and TRBJ1-1, with D hard to call. In germline, CDR1 is SNHLY, CDR2 FYNNEI. With 4 bases removed from V and 1 base from J, the gap between germline ends came to 7 bases. The CDR3 runs 13 residues. Here the CDR3 reads CASSGDGNTEAFF. The DNA for the CDR3 is TGTGCCAGCAGTGGCGACGGGAACACTGAAGCTTTCTTT. Using reference TRBV2 and TRBJ1-1 for the parts outside the CDR3, the full variable domain is EPEVTQTPSHQVTQMGQEVILRCVPISNHLYFYWYRQILGQKVEFLVSFYNNEISEKSEIFDDQFSVERPDGSNFTLKIRSTKLEDSAMYFCASSGDGNTEAFFGQGTRLTVV.

The CDR3 DNA reads TGTGCCAGCAACAAGGAGGTCAGGTTCCACGAGCAGTACTTC. Its translation is CASNKEVRFHEQYF. The rearrangement joins TRBV7-2 to TRBJ2-7; D perhaps matches TRBD2 (5 bases). Germline lookup yields CDR1 SGHTA and CDR2 FQGNSA. V was cut by 7 bases and J by 5 bases, with 18 bases left in between. The CDR3 is 14 amino acids.

The J gene is TRBJ1-1, the V gene TRBV18; 9 bases are a match to TRBD1. The length of the CDR3 is 17 residues. Trimming removed 6 bases from V and 2 bases from J; junction bases left unmatched: 13. Looked up from germline, CDR1 is KGHSH and CDR2 is LQKENI. The chain's CDR3 is CASSVGQGLKDNTEAFF. Here the CDR3 DNA reads TGTGCCAGCTCTGTGGGACAGGGCTTAAAGGATAACACTGAAGCTTTCTTT.

The chain uses TRBV27 and TRBJ1-2, with 9 bases aligning to TRBD1. Unmatched junction bases numbered 11, after V lost 6 bases and J lost 3 bases. The germline V gene encodes CDR1 MNHEY and CDR2 SMNVEV (reference sequence). This CDR3 is built from 16 residues. The CDR3 protein is CASRGTTGGDDYGYTF. The CDR3, as DNA: TGTGCCAGCAGGGGGACTACAGGGGGCGACGACTATGGCTACACCTTC.

The chain links TRBV5-8 to TRBJ2-7; TRBD2 matches at 10 bases. Germline loops: CDR1 SGHTS, CDR2 YDEGEE. Losses at the gene ends were 2 bases for V and 2 bases for J; bases not matched to a gene: 10. The CDR3 runs to 17 residues. As DNA, the CDR3 is TGTGCCAGCAGCTTAGTATTCTTAGGACTAGCGGCCTACGAGCAGTACTTC. The encoded protein is CASSLVFLGLAAYEQYF.

Here the CDR3 DNA reads TGTGCCAGCAGCTTTGGTGGGCTTACAGGGGCGGGGTATGGCTACACCTTC. Translating it yields CASSFGGLTGAGYGYTF. This chain links TRBV13 with TRBJ1-2, with 7 bases lining up with TRBD1. V trimming: 3 bases; J trimming: 5 bases; junction bases outside the gene matches: 15. The CDR3 is 17 amino acids. CDR1 is PRHDT, CDR2 FYEKMQ, per germline (reference sequence).

The chain carries TRBV7-3 and TRBJ2-5, with 13 bases fitting TRBD2. V lost 5 bases to trimming and J lost 5 bases; unmatched junction nucleotides: 17. The germline CDR1 and CDR2 sequences are SGHTA and FQGTGA. This CDR3 is built from 19 residues. CDR3 residues: CASSLSGTSGTSYLETQYF. The DNA for the CDR3 is TGTGCCAGCAGCCTCTCCGGGACTAGCGGGACCAGTTATCTTGAGACCCAGTACTTC.

The chain is built from TRBV9 and TRBJ1-5; D may be TRBD1 (6 bases). From germline, CDR1 is SGDLS and CDR2 YYNGEE. V lost 3 bases and J 2 bases, leaving 6 bases between the germline ends. The length of the CDR3 is 13 residues. CDR3 residues: CASSGTGNQPQHF. DNA for the CDR3: TGTGCCAGCAGCGGGACAGGCAATCAGCCCCAGCATTTT.

This clone was observed a single time. The chain employs TRBV28 and TRBJ1-1; D not certain. V lost 5 bases and J lost 2, with 12 bases in between. The CDR3 is 14 amino acids. Germline V gene sequence: CDR1 MDHEN, CDR2 SYDVKM. The CDR3, as DNA: TGTGCCAGCAGTACGCCACAGCTAAACACTGAAGCTTTCTTT. Its protein is CASSTPQLNTEAFF.

The genes are TRBV4-2 and TRBJ1-1, with a tentative D call TRBD1 (6 bases). The germline CDR1 and CDR2 sequences are LGHNA and YNFKEQ. V was trimmed by 1 base and J by 3 bases, leaving 18 bases between them. There are 17 residues in the CDR3. The CDR3 sequence is CASSQGTGRLGDTEAFF. CDR3 sequence (DNA): TGTGCCAGCAGCCAAGGAACAGGGCGTTTGGGGGACACTGAAGCTTTCTTT.

J is TRBJ2-3 and V is TRBV9; TRBD2 matches at 12 bases. CDR3 size: 15 residues. Germline CDR1 and CDR2: SGDLS and YYNGEE. V trimming: 4 bases; J trimming: 0 bases; junction bases outside the gene matches: 0. As DNA, the CDR3 is TGTGCCAGCAGCCTAGCGGGGGGGAGCACAGATACGCAGTATTTT. Translated: CASSLAGGSTDTQYF.

The chain uses TRBV6-5 and TRBJ1-1; D may be TRBD1 (6 bases). V dropped 0 bases and J dropped 0 bases, with 8 bases sitting between them. This CDR3 region has 15 residues. Germline CDR1 is MNHEY and CDR2 is SVGAGI. CDR3 nucleotides: TGTGCCAGCAGTTACTCCGGACAGATGAACACTGAAGCTTTCTTT. Protein product: CASSYSGQMNTEAFF.

This sequence joins TRBV5-1 and TRBJ2-5; perhaps TRBD2 as D (6 bases). This CDR3 has 13 residues. Trimming removed 4 bases from V and 5 bases from J, with 12 bases in between. The germline V gene encodes CDR1 SGHRS and CDR2 YFSETQ. The CDR3 spells CASSGDFGETQYF. The DNA for the CDR3 is TGCGCCAGCAGCGGGGACTTCGGGGAGACCCAGTACTTC.

The chain has TRBV11-2 and TRBJ1-3; no reliable D call. Trimming took off 2 bases at V and 0 bases at J, with 11 bases between the two ends. Germline V lookup: CDR1 SGHAT, CDR2 FQNNGV. CDR3 length: 16 amino acids. CDR3 loop: CASSLREKSSGNTIYF. The CDR3 DNA follows: TGTGCCAGCAGCTTAAGGGAAAAGAGCTCTGGAAACACCATATATTTT.

The chain uses TRBV7-8 and TRBJ2-3; D remains unclear. V shed 0 bases and J shed 1 base, with 14 bases lying between them. Germline CDR1 reads SGHVS; CDR2 reads FQNEAQ. This CDR3 spans 17 amino acids. The CDR3 DNA reads TGTGCCAGCAGCTTAGCGTTACGGAGTTTCGGCACAGATACGCAGTATTTT. Its translation is CASSLALRSFGTDTQYF.

This rearrangement joins TRBV18 to TRBJ2-5; the D gene is possibly TRBD2 (6 bases). Trimming cost V 3 bases and J 2 bases, with 10 bases left between them. Germline loops: CDR1 KGHSH, CDR2 LQKENI. There are 14 residues in the CDR3. The CDR3 nucleotides read TGTGCCAGCTCACCCGGAGCGGGTCAAGAGACCCAGTACTTC. This gives the protein CASSPGAGQETQYF.

The V call is TRBV6-5, the J call TRBJ2-3; D is perhaps TRBD1 (5 bases). CDR1 and CDR2 from the germline V gene are MNHEY and SVGAGI. The CDR3 covers 15 residues. Trimming left V 5 bases short and J 2 bases short, with 14 bases between. Here the CDR3 DNA reads TGTGCCAGCAGTAGGGGAAACAGGTACACAGATACGCAGTATTTT. Translating it yields CASSRGNRYTDTQYF.

CDR3 in DNA: TGTGCCAGCAGTGACTTGGAGCGGGGGGGCAATGAGCAGTTCTTC. Its translation: CASSDLERGGNEQFF. The chain carries TRBV6-4 and TRBJ2-1; the match to TRBD2 covers 10 bases. Germline lookup yields CDR1 MRHNA and CDR2 SNTAGT. V lost 1 base, J lost 6 bases, and 3 bases stayed unmatched. The CDR3 has 15 residues.

This chain joins TRBV7-2 and TRBJ1-4; D may be TRBD1 (6 bases). From germline, CDR1 is SGHTA and CDR2 FQGNSA. The CDR3 is made up of 15 amino acids. The ends were cut back, 4 bases at V and 4 bases at J, with 13 bases in the middle. The CDR3 DNA follows: TGTGCCAGCAGCTCAGGACAGTACTATAATGAAAAACTGTTTTTT. It encodes CASSSGQYYNEKLFF.

This clone has just one count. This chain links TRBV7-9 with TRBJ1-1; TRBD1 is a possible D gene (6 bases). The CDR3 length is 17 residues. V was trimmed by 6 bases and J by 2 bases, leaving 22 bases between them. Per the germline V gene, CDR1 is SEHNR and CDR2 is FQNEAQ (reference sequence). For the CDR3, the DNA is TGTGCCAGCAGGCCAATTGGGGGGGCAAGTTATAACACTGAAGCTTTCTTT. This encodes CASRPIGGASYNTEAFF.

This chain links TRBV4-1 with TRBJ1-3; TRBD1 might be the D (6 bases). The ends were cut back, 2 bases at V and 4 bases at J, with 15 bases in the middle. Germline V gene data show CDR1 as MGHRA and CDR2 as YSYEKL. The CDR3 covers 16 residues. The DNA of the CDR3 is TGCGCCAGCAGCCAACCGACAGGCAGAACAGGAAACACCATATATTTT. Protein: CASSQPTGRTGNTIYF.

The V call is TRBV5-1, the J call TRBJ2-7; no firm D call. Looked up from germline, CDR1 is SGHRS and CDR2 is YFSETQ. The CDR3 loop spans 14 amino acids. V was trimmed by 0 bases and J by 5 bases, leaving 12 bases between them. The CDR3 sequence is CASSLAKPTHEQYF. The DNA of the CDR3 is TGCGCCAGCAGCTTGGCAAAGCCTACCCACGAGCAGTACTTC.

This clone was counted once. The chain employs TRBV7-8 and TRBJ1-4, with D uncertain. Trimming stripped 3 bases from V and 6 bases from J, with 20 bases between. The germline V gene encodes CDR1 SGHVS and CDR2 FQNEAQ. The CDR3 has 17 amino acids. Here the CDR3 DNA reads TGTGCCAGCAGCTTGCCCTATTACCGAACTGGGGATGAAAAACTGTTTTTT. It yields the protein CASSLPYYRTGDEKLFF.

The chain recombines TRBV3-1 (or the pseudogene TRBV3-2) with TRBJ2-7; D gene unclear. The CDR3 extends over 15 amino acids. Looked up from germline, CDR1 is LGHDT and CDR2 is YNNKEL (reference sequence). V was trimmed by 1 base and J by 0 bases, leaving 10 bases between them. The DNA for the CDR3 is TGTGCCAGCAGCCAAGCTCCTACCCTCTCCTACGAGCAGTACTTC. It yields the protein CASSQAPTLSYEQYF.